The source of this T cell receptor (beta chain) is a study of T cell changes during pregnancy in multiple sclerosis. The assay was immunoSEQ multiplex PCR, and TCRdb's table has in-frame clones only and misses some. Among 48,000 or so clones, 94% were seen once, and the ten largest hold 0.4% to 0.6%. The V end lost 6 bases, the J end lost 0 bases, and 6 bases lay between the germline ends. The CDR3 covers 12 residues. CDR1 is MNHNS, CDR2 SASEGT, per germline. The input for sequencing was CD4+ T cells from peripheral blood mononuclear cells, taken in the first trimester of pregnancy. The chain joins TRBV6-1 to TRBJ2-7; no firm D call. The TCR sequence derives from a female donor with multiple sclerosis, enrolled in a pregnancy study. CDR3 sequence reads: CASSPSSYEQYF. CDR3 bases: TGTGCCAGCAGCCCTAGCTCCTACGAGCAGTACTTC.